This TCR beta chain was retrieved from a study of CD8+CD57+ T cells in acquired aplastic anemia. Study at large: Sorted CD4+ and CD8+ cells gave an average of 3.2 ug of DNA.

The use of genomic DNA as template underpinned the TCR beta VDJ and CDR3 profiling. TCRdb ran MiXCR on the reads and lists one entry per CDR3 protein. Altogether 150,000 to 200,000 distinct CDR3 sequences are present, around half being singletons, with the ten largest covering 1.1%. The CDR3 runs to 15 residues. CDR1 and CDR2 from the germline V gene are SGHNT and YYREEE (reference sequence). Trimming took 3 bases from V and 1 from J, leaving 13 bases between them. Before being chosen for sequencing, patients had shown CD8+CD57+ cell expansion by flow cytometry. The blood sampling took place in patients who had so far received no therapy. This clonotype was detected many times.

Source material: sorted CD4+, CD8+, or CD8+CD57+ T cells (not recorded which) from PBMCs. The genes are TRBV5-4 and TRBJ1-1, with unresolved D. The receptor comes from a human donor with aplastic anemia. The CDR3 coding sequence is TGTGCCAGCAGCTCCGTCGGTGGAGGGAACACTGAAGCTTTCTTT. It codes for CASSSVGGGNTEAFF.